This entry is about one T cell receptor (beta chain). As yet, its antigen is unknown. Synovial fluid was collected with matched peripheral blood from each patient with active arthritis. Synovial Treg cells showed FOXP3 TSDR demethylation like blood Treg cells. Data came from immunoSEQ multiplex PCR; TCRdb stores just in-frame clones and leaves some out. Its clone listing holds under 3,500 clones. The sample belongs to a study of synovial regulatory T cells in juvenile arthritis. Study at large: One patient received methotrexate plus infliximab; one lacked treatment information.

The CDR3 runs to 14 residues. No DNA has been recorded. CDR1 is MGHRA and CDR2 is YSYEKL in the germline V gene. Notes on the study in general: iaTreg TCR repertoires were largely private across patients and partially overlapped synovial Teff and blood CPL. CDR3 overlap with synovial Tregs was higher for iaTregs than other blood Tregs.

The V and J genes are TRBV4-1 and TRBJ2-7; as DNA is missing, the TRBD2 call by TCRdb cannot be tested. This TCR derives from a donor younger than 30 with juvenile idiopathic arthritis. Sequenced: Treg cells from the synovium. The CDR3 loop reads CASSQEPKRYEQYF.